These 19 T cell receptor beta chains were all obtained from the same sample, sequenced in a study of T cells in women clearing cervical HPV infection. Repertoires were generated with immunoSEQ multiplex PCR, while TCRdb's copy carries only in-frame clones and drops some. Found here are fewer than 35,000 clones; the top ten clones hold around 18%. Sequences were obtained from blood buffy coat. These receptors came from a woman aged 18 to 75 with a cervical HPV16 infection that either progressed to CIN3+ or cleared (not recorded which).

Notes on this clone: The sequenced fragment ends 3 residues before the CDR3 boundary, so the rest is inferred from the germline J gene. V gene TRBV19 combines with J gene TRBJ1-1; D gene uncertain. V lost 5 bases and J 0 bases, leaving 13 bases between the germline ends. The CDR3 length is 15 residues. Germline assignment: CDR1 LNHDA and CDR2 SQIVND (reference sequence). The CDR3 region is CASSRQTQMNTEAFF. The sequenced part of the CDR3 DNA is TGTGCCAGTAGTCGGCAAACACAGATGAACACTGAA.

A word on this clone: The read stops 3 residues short of the end of the CDR3; the missing end is completed from the germline J gene. The chain uses TRBV7-8 and TRBJ2-5; 9 nucleotides align to TRBD2. Germline values: CDR1 SGHVS, CDR2 FQNEAQ. Trimming took 1 base from V and 5 from J; bases not matched to a gene: 8. This CDR3 spans 16 amino acids. CDR3 DNA, as far as it was read: TGTGCCAGCAGCTTAGGGCTAGCGGGGTCATGGGAGACC. As protein: CASSLGLAGSWET. The full CDR3 protein reads CASSLGLAGSWETQYF.

A note on this clone: Sequencing ends 3 residues short of the CDR3 end; the germline J gene provides the rest. This chain uses TRBV19 with TRBJ1-1, with no clear D. Per the germline V gene, CDR1 is LNHDA and CDR2 is SQIVND (reference sequence). There are 13 residues in the CDR3. CDR3 DNA (partial): TGTGCCAGTAGTATAAACGTTAACTATGGC. As protein: CASSINVNYG. The whole CDR3 sequence is CASSINVNYGAFF.

About this clone: Coverage ceases 3 residues before the CDR3 finishes, and the germline J gene fills in the end. The chain couples TRBV11-2 to TRBJ1-6, with a weak D call TRBD1 (5 bases). The V end lost 3 bases, the J end lost 7 bases, and 13 bases lay between the germline ends. CDR3 length equals 15 residues. The germline gives CDR1 SGHAT, CDR2 FQNNGV. This CDR3 is CASSLDPGVNSPLHF. The CDR3 bases that were read are TGTGCCAGCAGCTTGGACCCGGGGGTGAATTCACCC.

Comments on this clone: The read comes to an end 3 residues before the CDR3 does, leaving the germline J gene to fill in the end. This rearrangement joins TRBV19 to TRBJ1-6, with D possibly matching TRBD1 (5 bases). Trimming removed 5 bases at V and 8 bases at J, with 13 bases between. The germline gives CDR1 LNHDA, CDR2 SQIVND (reference sequence). This CDR3 contains 14 residues. The covered CDR3 bases are TGTGCCAGTAGTTTAAGGGGAACTGATTCACCC. It specifies CASSLRGTDSP. The whole CDR3 sequence is CASSLRGTDSPLHF.

Comment on this clone: Coverage ceases 3 residues before the CDR3 finishes, and the germline J gene fills in the end. This chain links TRBV6-1 with TRBJ2-7; 8 bases match TRBD2. V lost 4 bases and J lost 2; bases outside the gene matches: 7. This CDR3 region has 15 residues. The germline V gene encodes CDR1 MNHNS and CDR2 SASEGT. CDR3 bases read: TGTGCCAGCAGTGTTCAACTAGCGGCAACCTACGAG. Amino acid sequence: CASSVQLAATYE. The full CDR3 is CASSVQLAATYEQYF.

Details on this clone: Read data end 3 residues before the CDR3 end; the end is taken from the germline J gene. The rearrangement uses TRBV20-1 and TRBJ2-1; 9 nucleotides agree with TRBD1. This CDR3 has 15 amino acids. The ends lost 6 bases at V and 2 bases at J; junction bases unmatched: 8. Germline-derived CDR1 and CDR2 are DFQATT and SNEGSKA (reference sequence). CDR3 DNA (partial): TGCAGTGCACACAGGGGGCCTAACGCCTACAATGAG. It translates to CSAHRGPNAYNE. The CDR3 reads in full as CSAHRGPNAYNEQFF.

As concerns this clone: The read finishes 3 residues shy of the CDR3 end, and the germline J gene is used to complete it. V is TRBV19 and J is TRBJ2-4, with TRBD1 identical over 7 bases. Germline assignment: CDR1 LNHDA and CDR2 SQIVND (reference sequence). The CDR3 covers 15 residues. The CDR3 loop reads CASSTWDRVNYGQYF. The CDR3 bases that were read are TGTGCCAGTAGTACATGGGACAGAGTTAACTATGGT.

About this clone: The CDR3 is cut off 3 residues early in the read; its end comes from the germline J gene. The chain joins TRBV7-2 to TRBJ1-2; D possibly corresponds to TRBD1 (5 bases). Germline V CDR1 and CDR2: SGHTA, FQGNSA. The CDR3 covers 13 residues. Trimming cost V 2 bases and J 4 bases, with 8 bases left between them. The part of the CDR3 DNA that was read is TGTGCCAGCAGCTTACAGGGCAGCTATGGC. Amino acid sequence: CASSLQGSYG. The full CDR3 sequence reads CASSLQGSYGYTF.

To note about this clone: Sequencing ends 3 residues short of the CDR3 end; the germline J gene provides the rest. The rearrangement joins TRBV4-1 to TRBJ1-6, with D perhaps TRBD1 (5 bases). The germline V and J ends were trimmed by 0 bases and 7 bases, with 10 bases remaining between them. The CDR3 covers 15 residues. Per germline, CDR1 MGHRA and CDR2 YSYEKL. Here the CDR3 reads CASSQEPSGNSPLHF. CDR3 DNA, as far as it was read: TGCGCCAGCAGCCAAGAGCCCTCAGGGAATTCACCC.

About this clone: The read stops 3 residues short of the end of the CDR3; the missing end is completed from the germline J gene. The V gene is TRBV5-1, the J gene TRBJ1-2; no clear D gene. This CDR3 comprises 13 residues. V lost 2 bases to trimming and J lost 1 base, with 6 bases between them. In germline, CDR1 is SGHRS, CDR2 YFSETQ. The CDR3 region is CASSFQDNYGYTF. Incomplete CDR3 DNA: TGCGCCAGCAGCTTCCAGGATAACTATGGC.

Concerning this clone: The observed sequence ends 3 residues before the CDR3 terminus, with the missing tail filled in from the germline J gene. This chain links TRBV19 with TRBJ1-2; D ambiguous. Trimming cost V 4 bases and J 4 bases, with 19 bases left between them. The CDR3 covers 16 residues. CDR1 LNHDA and CDR2 SQIVND come from the germline V gene (reference sequence). This CDR3 reads CASSTTPGPTSYGYTF. The sequenced part of the CDR3 DNA is TGTGCCAGTAGTACGACGCCTGGGCCAACCTCCTATGGC.

Regarding this clone: The junction does not match germline at one end; this may be a read error. Sequencing ends 3 residues short of the CDR3 end; the germline J gene provides the rest. This sample includes further DNA sequences coding for the same CDR3. V gene TRBV19 combines with J gene TRBJ1-3; D unclear. There are 11 residues in the CDR3. In germline, CDR1 is LNHDA, CDR2 SQIVND (reference sequence). CDR3 bases read: TGTGCCAGTAGTATTGGCGACACG. This translates into CASSIGDT. The CDR3 reads in full as CASSIGDTIYF.

Of note for this clone: Coverage ceases 3 residues before the CDR3 finishes, and the germline J gene fills in the end. This chain uses TRBV7-9 with TRBJ2-3; D is undetermined. This CDR3 is 13 amino acids long. Germline V gene sequence: CDR1 SEHNR, CDR2 FQNEAQ (reference sequence). Partial CDR3 DNA: TGTGCCAGCAGCTTATATGACATAGAGACG. It specifies CASSLYDIET. In full, the CDR3 is CASSLYDIETQYF.

About this clone: The CDR3 goes on 3 residues after the read ends, and that part is filled in from the germline J gene. The J gene is TRBJ1-5, the V gene TRBV2; weak D call: TRBD1 (6 bases). Germline V CDR1 and CDR2: SNHLY, FYNNEI. Trimming pared 6 bases from V and 6 bases from J, leaving 15 bases between. The CDR3 length is 14 residues. The DNA read from the CDR3 is TGTGCCAGCAGGGAACGGGGGGCGAGTCAGCCC. Protein: CASRERGASQP. The entire CDR3 protein reads CASRERGASQPQHF.

Remarks on this clone: The read terminates 3 residues ahead of where the CDR3 ends, so the germline J gene completes it. This chain connects TRBV20-1 to TRBJ1-4; 7 positions agree with TRBD1. The trim removed 6 bases at V and 7 bases at J, leaving 8 bases unmatched. This CDR3 has 13 amino acids. Germline V gene sequence: CDR1 DFQATT, CDR2 SNEGSKA (reference sequence). CDR3 sequence: CSARTGSSEKLFF. Partial CDR3 DNA: TGCAGTGCGAGGACAGGTTCTAGTGAAAAA.

Comments on this clone: Read sequence stops 3 residues before the CDR3 end, and the germline J gene provides the missing end. V gene TRBV5-1 combines with J gene TRBJ2-5, with D uncertain. The CDR3 contains 15 residues. The V end lost 0 bases, the J end lost 2 bases, and 11 bases lay between the germline ends. In germline, CDR1 is SGHRS, CDR2 YFSETQ. CDR3 DNA, as far as it was read: TGCGCCAGCAGCTTGGAACGGCTAGGTCAAGAGACC. The encoded protein is CASSLERLGQET. The entire CDR3 is CASSLERLGQETQYF.

Here the CDR3 reads CATSVYQETQYF. Incomplete CDR3 DNA: TGTGCCACCTCCGTGTACCAAGAGACC. The chain employs TRBV10-3 and TRBJ2-5; no firm D call. From the germline J gene comes the end of the CDR3, since the read stops 3 residues before it. Trimming took 10 bases from V and 0 from J, leaving 9 bases between them. Germline V CDR1 and CDR2: ENHRY, SYGVKD. This CDR3 is 12 amino acids long.

A word on this clone: The read ends 3 residues early relative to the CDR3; the germline J gene fills the gap. The chain couples TRBV29-1 to TRBJ2-3, with D perhaps matching TRBD2 (5 bases). Germline V gene sequence: CDR1 SQVTM, CDR2 ANQGSEA. The CDR3 is 12 amino acids. CDR3: CSVFQFRGTQYF. Partial CDR3 DNA: TGCAGCGTCTTCCAATTTAGAGGGACG.